These T cell receptor beta chains were read from a single sample in a study of CD8+CD57+ T cells in acquired aplastic anemia. In TCRdb, the reads were re-called with MiXCR into one record per CDR3 protein. Of some 410,000 distinct CDR3 sequences in the sample, 65% to 80% were seen once. Material for sequencing was sorted CD4+, CD8+, or CD8+CD57+ T cells (not recorded which) from PBMCs. These receptors all come from a human donor in good health, serving as a control. Each CDR3 is given with its conserved first and last residue. A D gene is named only where the DNA matches it firmly. A row's size may be missing; if present it is once, few, many or a size class.

V,J,size,D,DNA,CDR3
TRBV10-3,TRBJ1-5,.,TRBD1,TGTGCCATCAGTGACAGGGGGAATCAGCCCCAGCATTTT,CAISDRGNQPQHF
TRBV7-2,TRBJ2-3,.,.,TGTGCCAGCAGCTTCAGGGAGGGGGCCTTCCGAGATACGCGGTATTTT,CASSFREGAFRDTRYF
TRBV19,TRBJ2-7,.,.,TGTGCCAGCACCCGCTACGAGCAGTACTTC,CASTRYEQYF
TRBV11-2,TRBJ2-5,.,TRBD2,TGTGCCAGCACCCGGAGGCCCGGACTAGCGGGGGGTCAAGAGACCCAGTACTTC,CASTRRPGLAGGQETQYF
TRBV7-2,TRBJ2-2,.,.,.,CASRLVRGSSTSGFF
TRBV6-1,TRBJ1-1,many,.,TGTGCCAGCAGGGGAGGACGGCACACTGAAGCTTTCTTT,CASRGGRHTEAFF
TRBV6-5,TRBJ1-5,few,.,TGTGCCAGCAAGTTATCCACAAATAGCAATCAGCCCCAGCATTTT,CASKLSTNSNQPQHF
TRBV7-2,TRBJ2-7,.,.,TGTGCCAGCAGCTCACAGGGTAGTCAGCACGAGCAGGACTTC,CASSSQGSQHEQDF
TRBV20-1,TRBJ2-6,.,.,TGCAGTGCCCCGGGACCCAACGGTGGCCTGACTTTC,CSAPGPNGGLTF
TRBV19,TRBJ2-2,many,TRBD1,TGTGCCAGTAACACTCCGGGACAGGGATACACCGGGGAGCTGTTTTTT,CASNTPGQGYTGELFF
TRBV19,TRBJ1-5,many,.,TGTGCCAGTAGTATATCGGCCGACAATCAGCCCCAGCATTTT,CASSISADNQPQHF
TRBV2,TRBJ1-1,many,.,TGTGCCAGCAGACCCAGGAGGGACACTGAAGCTTTCTTT,CASRPRRDTEAFF
TRBV7-9,TRBJ1-5,once,.,TGTGCCAGCAGCCAAGGGCTGACCGCGCTCGCTAACTATTTT,CASSQGLTALANYF
TRBV7-7,TRBJ2-7,.,.,TGTGCTAGCAGCCCTAGGGGAGAGCAGGGGCAATTC,CASSPRGEQGQF
TRBV5-1,TRBJ1-1,.,TRBD1,TGCGCCAGCAGCTGGACAGGGGGTGACACTGAAGCTTTCTTT,CASSWTGGDTEAFF
TRBV4-2,TRBJ1-1,.,TRBD1,TGTGCCAGCAGCCGAGACCGTACAGGGGTTAAAGGCACTGAAGCTTTCTTT,CASSRDRTGVKGTEAFF
TRBV7-2,TRBJ1-1,.,.,TGTGCCAGCAGCGAAGAGGTAGGTTTACCAGAAGCTCACTTT,CASSEEVGLPEAHF
TRBV12-3/TRBV12-4,TRBJ1-2,.,.,TGTGCCAACAGTGCTGGCGCGGTGGGTAACTATGGCTACACCTTC,CANSAGAVGNYGYTF
TRBV9,TRBJ2-6,.,TRBD1,TGTGCCAGCAGCGTAGGGGACAGGGTCTACGAGCAGTCCAACGTCCTGACTTTC,CASSVGDRVYEQSNVLTF
TRBV7-2,TRBJ1-4,.,.,TGTGCCAGCAGCTTAGGCGGTCTAACTGGGAACAAGGAGTTT,CASSLGGLTGNKEF
TRBV12-3/TRBV12-4,TRBJ1-1,.,TRBD1,TGTGCCAGCAGTCGGGACAGGGCTAGCGAAGCTTTCTTT,CASSRDRASEAFF
TRBV7-2,TRBJ1-1,.,TRBD1,TGTGCCAGCAGCTTAATGACAGGGAGCACTGAAGCTTTCTTT,CASSLMTGSTEAFF
TRBV6-4,TRBJ2-1,.,TRBD2,TGTGCCAGCAGTGAGTCGGGGACTAGCGGGGGAAGCTCCTACAGTGAGCAGTTCTTC,CASSESGTSGGSSYSEQFF
TRBV30,TRBJ1-5,many,.,TGTGCCTGGCGCCCTTTGGGCAATCAGCCCCAGCATTTT,CAWRPLGNQPQHF
TRBV29-1,TRBJ2-3,.,TRBD1,TGCAGCGTTGAAGACAACAGGGGTTATAGCACAGATACGCAGTATTTT,CSVEDNRGYSTDTQYF
TRBV7-9,TRBJ2-1,many,.,TGTGCCAGCAGCTTCAGGGGTTCGACAGAGCAGTTCTTC,CASSFRGSTEQFF